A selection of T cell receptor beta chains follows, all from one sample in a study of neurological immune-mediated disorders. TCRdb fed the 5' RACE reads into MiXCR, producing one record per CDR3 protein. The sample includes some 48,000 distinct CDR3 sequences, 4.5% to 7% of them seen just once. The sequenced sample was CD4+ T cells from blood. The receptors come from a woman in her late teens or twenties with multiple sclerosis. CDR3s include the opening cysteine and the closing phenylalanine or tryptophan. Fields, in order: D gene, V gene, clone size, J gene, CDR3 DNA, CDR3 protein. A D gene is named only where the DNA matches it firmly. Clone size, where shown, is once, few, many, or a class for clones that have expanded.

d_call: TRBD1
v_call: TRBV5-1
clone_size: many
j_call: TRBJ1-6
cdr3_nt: TGCGCCAGCAGCGAGGGACAGGGAAATTCACCCCTCCACTTT
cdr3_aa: CASSEGQGNSPLHF

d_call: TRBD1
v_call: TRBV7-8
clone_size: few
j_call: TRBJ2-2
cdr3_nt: TGTGCCAGCAGCCACAGGGGGCAGGACACCGGGGAGCTGTTTTTT
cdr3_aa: CASSHRGQDTGELFF

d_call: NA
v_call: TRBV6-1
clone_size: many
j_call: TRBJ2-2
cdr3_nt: TGTGCCAGCAGCCTAAGGGGGGGACAGAACACCGGGGAGCTGTTTTTT
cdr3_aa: CASSLRGGQNTGELFF

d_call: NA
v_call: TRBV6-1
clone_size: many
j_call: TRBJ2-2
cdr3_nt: TGTGCCAGCAGTGTTTGGGGTGGCACCGGGGAGCTGTTTTTT
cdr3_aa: CASSVWGGTGELFF

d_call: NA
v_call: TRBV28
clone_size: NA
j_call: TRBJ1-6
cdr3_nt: TGTGCCAGCAGTAGAGGACAGTACTATAATTCACCCCTCCACTTT
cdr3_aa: CASSRGQYYNSPLHF

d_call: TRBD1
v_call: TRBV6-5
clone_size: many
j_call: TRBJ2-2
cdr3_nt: TGTGCCAGCAGCGATTGGACAGGGGGGACCGGGGAGCTGTTTTTT
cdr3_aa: CASSDWTGGTGELFF

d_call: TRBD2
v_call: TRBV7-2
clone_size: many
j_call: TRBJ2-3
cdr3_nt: TGTGCCAGCAGCGTTCTAGCGGGATCCGCGGCAGATACGCAGTATTTT
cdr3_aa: CASSVLAGSAADTQYF

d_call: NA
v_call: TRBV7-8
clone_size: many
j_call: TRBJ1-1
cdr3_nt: TGTGCCAGCAGCTTAGTTCAAGGGATCGCGGAAGCTTTCTTT
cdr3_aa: CASSLVQGIAEAFF

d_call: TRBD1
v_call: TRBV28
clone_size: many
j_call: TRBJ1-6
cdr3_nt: TGTGCCAGCAGTCGACGACAGGGAGGGGATTCACCCCTCCACTTT
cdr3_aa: CASSRRQGGDSPLHF

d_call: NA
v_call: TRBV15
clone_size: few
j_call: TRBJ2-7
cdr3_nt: TGTGCCACCAGCAGCCGAAGAGACAACTACGAGCAGTACTTC
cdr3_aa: CATSSRRDNYEQYF

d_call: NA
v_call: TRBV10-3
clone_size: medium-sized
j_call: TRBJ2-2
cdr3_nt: TGTGCCATCAGTGGGACGGATGACACCGGGGAGCTGTTTTTT
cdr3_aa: CAISGTDDTGELFF

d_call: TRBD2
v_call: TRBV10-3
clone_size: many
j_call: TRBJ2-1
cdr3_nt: TGTGCCATCAGTGAGTCGATGGTGACTAGCGGGAGCACCTACAATGAGCAGTTCTTC
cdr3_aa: CAISESMVTSGSTYNEQFF

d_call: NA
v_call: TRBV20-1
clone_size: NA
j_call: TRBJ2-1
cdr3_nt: TGCAGTGCTAGAGGAGACTCCAGATTCGGGCCCAAGTTCTTC
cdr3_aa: CSARGDSRFGPKFF

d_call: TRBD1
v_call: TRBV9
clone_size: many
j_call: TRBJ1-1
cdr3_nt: TGTGCCAGCAGCGTGAGACAGGGGGCAGGGACTGAAGCTTTCTTT
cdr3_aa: CASSVRQGAGTEAFF

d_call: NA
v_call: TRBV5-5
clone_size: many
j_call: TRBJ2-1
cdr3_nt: TGTGCCAGCAGCTTCGGCGGCAGAGTGGGCAATGAGCAGTTCTTC
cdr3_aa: CASSFGGRVGNEQFF

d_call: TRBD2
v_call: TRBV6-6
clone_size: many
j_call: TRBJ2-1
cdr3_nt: TGTGCCAGCAGTTACCCCAGCGGGGGAAGCTCCTACAATGAGCAGTTCTTC
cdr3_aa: CASSYPSGGSSYNEQFF

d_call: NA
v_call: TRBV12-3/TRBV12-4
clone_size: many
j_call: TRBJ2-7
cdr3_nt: TGTGCCAGCAGCTCCCAAGGGGTATCCTACGAGCAGTACTTC
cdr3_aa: CASSSQGVSYEQYF

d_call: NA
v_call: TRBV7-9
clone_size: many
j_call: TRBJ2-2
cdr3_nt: TGTGCCAGCACCATGGCAGAGGGTCACGGGGAGCTGTTTTTT
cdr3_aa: CASTMAEGHGELFF

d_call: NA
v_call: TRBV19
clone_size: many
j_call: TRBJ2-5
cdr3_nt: TGTGCCAGTAGTGCCCAGGGCCCGCCGGGACCCCGGAGTTTC
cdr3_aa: CASSAQGPPGPRSF

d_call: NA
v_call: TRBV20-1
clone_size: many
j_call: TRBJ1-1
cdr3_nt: TGCAGTGCTAGTGGTAGGAACACTGAAGCTTTCTTT
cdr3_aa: CSASGRNTEAFF

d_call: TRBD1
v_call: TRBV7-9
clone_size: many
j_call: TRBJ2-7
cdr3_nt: TGTGCCAGCAGCTTGGCAGGGGGCAACGAGCAGTACTTC
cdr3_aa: CASSLAGGNEQYF

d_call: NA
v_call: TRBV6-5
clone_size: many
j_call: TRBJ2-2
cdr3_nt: TGTGCCACCCTAGGGTTGAACACCGGGGAGCTGTTTTTT
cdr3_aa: CATLGLNTGELFF

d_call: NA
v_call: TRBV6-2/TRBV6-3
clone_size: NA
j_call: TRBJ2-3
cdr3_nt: TGTGCCAGCAGTTACAAGGACGGTACGCAGTATTTT
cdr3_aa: CASSYKDGTQYF

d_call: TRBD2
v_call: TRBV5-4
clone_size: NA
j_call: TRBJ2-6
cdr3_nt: TGTGCCAGCAGCTTTGGGGGGGCTGGGGCCAACGTCCTGACTTTC
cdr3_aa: CASSFGGAGANVLTF

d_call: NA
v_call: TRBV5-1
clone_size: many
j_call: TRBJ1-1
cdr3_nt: TGCGCCAGCACGGTCCCTGAAGCTTTCTTT
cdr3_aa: CASTVPEAFF

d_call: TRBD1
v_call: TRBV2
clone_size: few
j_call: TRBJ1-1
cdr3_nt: TGTGCCAGCAGCGAGGGGGCAAGGACTGAAGCTTTCTTT
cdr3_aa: CASSEGARTEAFF

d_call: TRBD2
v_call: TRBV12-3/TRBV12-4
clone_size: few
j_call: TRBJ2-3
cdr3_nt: TGTGCCAGCAGTTTTTGGGAGTCCCGGGTTACTAGCGGGAGGTTGGCAGATACGCAGTATTTT
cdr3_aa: CASSFWESRVTSGRLADTQYF

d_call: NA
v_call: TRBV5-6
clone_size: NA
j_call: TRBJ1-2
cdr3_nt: TGTGCCAGCAGCTTGGCTCCGGATGGCTACACCTTC
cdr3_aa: CASSLAPDGYTF

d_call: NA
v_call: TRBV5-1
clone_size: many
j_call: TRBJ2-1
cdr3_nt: TGCGCCAGCAGCCCCCCGACGGGAGCGGACAGTAAGCAGTTCTTC
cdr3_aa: CASSPPTGADSKQFF

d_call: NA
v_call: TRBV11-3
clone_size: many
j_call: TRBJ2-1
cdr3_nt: TGTGCCAGCAGCTTTGCAGGGAACAATGAGCAGTTCTTC
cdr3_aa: CASSFAGNNEQFF

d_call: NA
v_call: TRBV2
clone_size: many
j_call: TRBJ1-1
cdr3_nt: TGTGCCAGCAGGGGGCTATGGAACACTGAAGCTTTCTTT
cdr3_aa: CASRGLWNTEAFF

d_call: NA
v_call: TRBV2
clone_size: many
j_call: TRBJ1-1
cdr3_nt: TGTGCCAGCAGTGCTCACTCGAGGGGATTAACTGAAGCTTTCTTT
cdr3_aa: CASSAHSRGLTEAFF

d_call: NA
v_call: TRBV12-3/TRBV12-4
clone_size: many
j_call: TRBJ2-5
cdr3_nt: TGTGCCAGCAGCCGGGGAGAGACCCAGTACTTC
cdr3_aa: CASSRGETQYF

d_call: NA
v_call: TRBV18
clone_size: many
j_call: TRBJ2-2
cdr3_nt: TGTGCCAGCTCACCACAAACAGCGTACTCGAACACCGGGGAGCTGTTTTTT
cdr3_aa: CASSPQTAYSNTGELFF

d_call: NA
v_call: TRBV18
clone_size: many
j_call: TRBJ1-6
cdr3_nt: TGTGCCAGCTCCGCGGACAGTTTTAATTCACCCCTCCACTTT
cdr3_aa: CASSADSFNSPLHF

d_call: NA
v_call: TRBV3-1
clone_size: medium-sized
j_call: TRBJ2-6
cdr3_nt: TGTGCCAGCAGCCCCGAGAAACGCTCTGGGGCCAACGTCCTGACTTTC
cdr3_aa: CASSPEKRSGANVLTF

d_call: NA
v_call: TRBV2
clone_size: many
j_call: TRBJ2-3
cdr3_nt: TGTGCCAGCAGTGTAAGTCACCGCTCGGATACGCAGTATTTT
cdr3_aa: CASSVSHRSDTQYF

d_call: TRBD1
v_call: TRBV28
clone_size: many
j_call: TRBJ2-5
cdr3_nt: TGTGCCAGCAGGGGGAGCGGACAGGGGAAAGAGACCCAGTACTTC
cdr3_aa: CASRGSGQGKETQYF

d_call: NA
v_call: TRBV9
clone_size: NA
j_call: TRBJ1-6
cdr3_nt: TGTGCCAGCAGCCTTGAATGGCGGGATTCACCCCTCCACTTT
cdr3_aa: CASSLEWRDSPLHF

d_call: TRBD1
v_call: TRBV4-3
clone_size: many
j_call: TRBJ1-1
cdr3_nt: TGCGCCAGCAGCCAACGTGACAGGGCGAACACTGAAGCTTTCTTT
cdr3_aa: CASSQRDRANTEAFF

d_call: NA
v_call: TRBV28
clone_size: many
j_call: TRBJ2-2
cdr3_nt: TGTGCCAGCAGTTTACCAGGGAGCGGGGAGCTGTTTTTT
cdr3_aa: CASSLPGSGELFF

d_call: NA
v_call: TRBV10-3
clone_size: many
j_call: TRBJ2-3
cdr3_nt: TGTGCCATCAGTGAGTCGCGGGGACGAACAGGGTCAGATACGCAGTATTTT
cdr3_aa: CAISESRGRTGSDTQYF

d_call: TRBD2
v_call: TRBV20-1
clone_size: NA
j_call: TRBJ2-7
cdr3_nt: TGCAGTGCTAGAGACGAGAGTAGCGGGGCCTACGAGCAGTACTTC
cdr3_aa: CSARDESSGAYEQYF

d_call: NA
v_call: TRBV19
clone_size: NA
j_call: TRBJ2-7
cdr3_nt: TGTGCCAGTAGTACCACCGGGACCCTCTTGGACGAGCAGTACTTC
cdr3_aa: CASSTTGTLLDEQYF

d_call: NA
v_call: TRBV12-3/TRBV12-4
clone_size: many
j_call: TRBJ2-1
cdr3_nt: TGTGCCAGCAGTTTGCACTCGGGGGAAAATGAGCAGTTCTTC
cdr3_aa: CASSLHSGENEQFF

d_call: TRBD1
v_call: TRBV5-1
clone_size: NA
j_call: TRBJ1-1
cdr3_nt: TGCGCCAGCAGCACGGGACAGGCCGACACTGAAGCTTTCTTT
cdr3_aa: CASSTGQADTEAFF

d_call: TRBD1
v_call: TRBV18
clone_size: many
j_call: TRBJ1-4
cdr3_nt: TGTGCCAGCTCACCACAGGGGGCGTTTGGCGAAAAACTGTTTTTT
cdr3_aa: CASSPQGAFGEKLFF

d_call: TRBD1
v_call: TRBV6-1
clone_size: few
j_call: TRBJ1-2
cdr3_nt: TGTGCCAGCAGTGAAGCCGACAGGGTCAACTATGGCTACACCTTC
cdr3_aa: CASSEADRVNYGYTF

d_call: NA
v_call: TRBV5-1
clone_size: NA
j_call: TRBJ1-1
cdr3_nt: TGCGCCATCAGCCGCCTTGACAGTGGTGAAGCTTTCTTT
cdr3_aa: CAISRLDSGEAFF

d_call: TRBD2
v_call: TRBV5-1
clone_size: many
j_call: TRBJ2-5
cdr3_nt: TGCGCCAGCAGCTCGAGCCCGGGACTAGCGGGGCCCAGGGAGACCCAGTACTTC
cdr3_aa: CASSSSPGLAGPRETQYF

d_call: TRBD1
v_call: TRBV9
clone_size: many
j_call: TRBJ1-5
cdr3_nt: TGTGCCAGCAGCGTAGCTCGGACAGGATTCCCTCCAAATCAGCCCCAGCATTTT
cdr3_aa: CASSVARTGFPPNQPQHF

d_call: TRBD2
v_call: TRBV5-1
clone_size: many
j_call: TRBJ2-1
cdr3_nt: TGCGCCAGCAGCTTGGACGGGAGGTACAATGAGCAGTTCTTC
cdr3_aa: CASSLDGRYNEQFF

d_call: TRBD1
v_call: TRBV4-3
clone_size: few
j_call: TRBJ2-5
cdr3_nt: TGCGCCAGCAGCCCACAGGACAGGGACGGGGAGACCCAGTACTTC
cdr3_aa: CASSPQDRDGETQYF

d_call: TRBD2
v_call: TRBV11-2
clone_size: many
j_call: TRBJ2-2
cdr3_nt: TGTGCCAGCAGCTTAGGGGGGACTAGCGGGATTGCCGGGGAGCTGTTTTTT
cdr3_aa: CASSLGGTSGIAGELFF

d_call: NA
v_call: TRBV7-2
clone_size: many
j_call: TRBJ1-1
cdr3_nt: TGTGCCAGCAGCTTAATAACGGACAGAAAAGCTTTCTTT
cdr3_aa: CASSLITDRKAFF

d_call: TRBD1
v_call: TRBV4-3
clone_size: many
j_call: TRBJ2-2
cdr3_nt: TGCGCCAGCAGCCTGCAGACAGGGCCGAACACCGGGGAGCTGTTTTTT
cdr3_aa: CASSLQTGPNTGELFF

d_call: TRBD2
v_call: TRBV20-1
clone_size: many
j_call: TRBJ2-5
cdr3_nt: TGCAGTGCTAGAGAGCTCACTAGCGGGGACCAAGAGACCCAGTACTTC
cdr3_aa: CSARELTSGDQETQYF

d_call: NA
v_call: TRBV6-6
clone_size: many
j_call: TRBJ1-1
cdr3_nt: TGTGCCAGCAGTTACGGGACGGTGAACACTGAAGCTTTCTTT
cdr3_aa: CASSYGTVNTEAFF